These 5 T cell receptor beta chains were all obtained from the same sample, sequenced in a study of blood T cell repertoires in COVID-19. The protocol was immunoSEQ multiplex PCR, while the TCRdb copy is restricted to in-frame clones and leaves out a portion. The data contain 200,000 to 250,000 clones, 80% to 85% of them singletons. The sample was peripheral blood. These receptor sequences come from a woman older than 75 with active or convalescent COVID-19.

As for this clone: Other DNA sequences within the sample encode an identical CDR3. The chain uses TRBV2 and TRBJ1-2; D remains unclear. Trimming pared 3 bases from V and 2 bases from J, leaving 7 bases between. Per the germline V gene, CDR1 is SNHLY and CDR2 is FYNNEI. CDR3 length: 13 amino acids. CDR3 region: CASSETGNYGYTF. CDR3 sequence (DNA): TGTGCCAGCAGTGAGACGGGAAACTATGGCTACACCTTC.

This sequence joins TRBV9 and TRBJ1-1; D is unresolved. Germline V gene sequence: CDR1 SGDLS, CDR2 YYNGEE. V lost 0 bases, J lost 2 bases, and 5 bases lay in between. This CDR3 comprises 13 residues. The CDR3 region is CASSVGHNTEAFF. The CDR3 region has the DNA TGTGCCAGCAGCGTAGGGCATAACACTGAAGCTTTCTTT.

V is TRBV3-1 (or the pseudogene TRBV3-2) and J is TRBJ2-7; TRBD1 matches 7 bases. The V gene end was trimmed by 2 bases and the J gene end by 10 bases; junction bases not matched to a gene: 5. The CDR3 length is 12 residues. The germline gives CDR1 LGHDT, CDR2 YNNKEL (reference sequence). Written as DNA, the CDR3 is TGTGCCAGCAGCCAACTGGACAGGCCCCAGTACTTC. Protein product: CASSQLDRPQYF.

In DNA form, the CDR3 reads TGTGCCAGCAGCCCCGCGGGGGTGTACGGGACGGATCCGTACTTC. Its protein is CASSPAGVYGTDPYF. This sequence joins TRBV28 and TRBJ2-7; 7 nucleotides align to TRBD2. The CDR3 sequence is 15 residues long. The germline V gene encodes CDR1 MDHEN and CDR2 SYDVKM. After removal of 6 bases from V and 12 bases from J, the junction contained 20 bases not matched to a gene.

CDR3 sequence: CASTEGGNYGYTF. The CDR3 bases are TGTGCCAGCACCGAAGGGGGAAACTATGGCTACACCTTC. The V and J genes are TRBV6-5 and TRBJ1-2, with TRBD1 as a possible D gene (6 bases). V lost 7 bases to trimming and J lost 2 bases, with 11 bases between them. The CDR3 covers 13 residues. Germline V CDR1 and CDR2: MNHEY, SVGAGI.